The TCR beta chain under discussion was sequenced for a study of CD8 T cells in Susac syndrome. General study points: It was acknowledged by the study that relatively few individuals were included in its TCR sequencing and HLA analysis.

The T cells that were sequenced for TCR beta were CD8+ and CD4+ cells from blood. Healthy donors acted as controls, with matching for age and sex. Worth noting for this clonotype: The antigen is undetermined.

Random hexamers were used to reverse transcribe the RNA input (roughly 0.5 to 1 ug). TCR beta CDR3 was amplified by immunoSEQ multiplex PCR. This amplification extended across 54 Vbeta and 13 Jbeta segments. TCRdb ran MiXCR on the immunoSEQ multiplex PCR reads and lists one entry per CDR3 protein. The sample holds roughly 140,000 distinct CDR3 sequences, over 85% seen once. V was shortened by 0 bases and J by 0 bases, with 7 bases between the two germline ends. This CDR3 region has 15 residues. Per germline, CDR1 LGHNA and CDR2 YSLEER. The sample comprised CD8+ T cells from PBMCs. The sequence was obtained from a human donor in good health. This chain links TRBV4-3 with TRBJ2-3, with D hard to call. This CDR3 is CASSQDYHSTDTQYF. The CDR3 DNA sequence: TGCGCCAGCAGCCAAGATTACCACAGCACAGATACGCAGTATTTT.